Listed below are T cell receptor beta chains from one sample, sequenced in a study of cytomegalovirus exposure and HLA in healthy donors. The assay was immunoSEQ multiplex PCR, and TCRdb's table has in-frame clones only and misses some. This sample's clone table lists fewer than 50,000 clones. The sample comprised PBMCs. These receptors were taken from a male donor in good health and CMV-seronegative. Both conserved end residues are part of each CDR3. Each record gives: V gene, J gene, D gene, CDR3 DNA, CDR3 protein. D genes are given only for firm matches.

TRBV18	TRBJ2-7	NA	TGTGCCAGCTCACCTCTCTACGGGTACAACGAGCAGTACTTC	CASSPLYGYNEQYF
TRBV19	TRBJ1-3	NA	TGTGCCAGTAGTACCCAGGTGATCTCTGGAAACACCATATATTTT	CASSTQVISGNTIYF
TRBV5-4	TRBJ2-7	NA	TGTGCCAGCAGCTTGTTGGGGGGTTCTGGCGAGCAGTACTTC	CASSLLGGSGEQYF
TRBV2	TRBJ1-2	TRBD1	TGTGCCAGCAGTCGACAGGGGGCCAACTATGGCTACACCTTC	CASSRQGANYGYTF
TRBV27	TRBJ1-4	NA	TGTGCCAGCAGTTTCACAGGGCTTGGGGGTTCTAATGAAAAACTGTTTTTT	CASSFTGLGGSNEKLFF
TRBV12-2	TRBJ2-3	NA	TGTGCAAGTCGCGTACGACTGGGACTAGCCGGCACAGATACGCAGTATTTT	CASRVRLGLAGTDTQYF
TRBV28	TRBJ1-2	NA	TGTGCCAGCAGTCATCTTCAGAATAACTATGGCTACACCTTC	CASSHLQNNYGYTF
TRBV11-3	TRBJ2-7	TRBD1	TGTGCCAGCAGCTTGGGACAGGGTGACGAGCAGTACTTC	CASSLGQGDEQYF
TRBV25-1	TRBJ1-2	NA	TGTGCCAGCAGTGTGGAGGCAAACTATGGCTACAACTTC	CASSVEANYGYNF
TRBV5-1	TRBJ1-2	TRBD1	TGCGCCAGCAGCTTGGCCGCCGGGACAGTCGATGGCTACACCTTC	CASSLAAGTVDGYTF
TRBV10-3	TRBJ2-7	TRBD2	TGTGCCACCTACGGGGGACTAGCGGGAGTCTACGAGCAGTACTTC	CATYGGLAGVYEQYF
TRBV7-2	TRBJ2-1	TRBD1	TGTGCCAGCAGCTTAGGTGGGACAGGGGGCAATGAGCAGTTCTTC	CASSLGGTGGNEQFF
TRBV4-1	TRBJ2-5	TRBD2	TGCGCCAGCAGCCAAGTTGCGGGAGTGGAGACCCAGTACTTC	CASSQVAGVETQYF
TRBV5-4	TRBJ2-3	TRBD2	TGTGCCAGCAGCCGAGGACTAGCGGGAGGCATAGATACGCAGTATTTT	CASSRGLAGGIDTQYF
TRBV7-9	TRBJ2-2	NA	TGTGCCAGCAGCTTTCGAACTCGGTCGGGGGAGCTGTTTTTT	CASSFRTRSGELFF
TRBV19	TRBJ1-4	TRBD1	TGTGCCAGTAGGTCAGGGGGCTCTAATGAAAAACTGTTTTTT	CASRSGGSNEKLFF
TRBV6-1	TRBJ2-7	NA	TGTGCCAGCAGTGAAGCGAGGGTCGGGGGGCAGTACTTC	CASSEARVGGQYF
TRBV27	TRBJ2-7	NA	TGTGCCAGCAGTTTATTAGGGACTTCTGCCTACGAGCAGTACTTC	CASSLLGTSAYEQYF
TRBV15	TRBJ2-5	NA	TGTGCCACCAGCAGAGAACAGGTGGGGACCCAGTACTTC	CATSREQVGTQYF
TRBV19	TRBJ2-2	TRBD2	TGTGCCAGTAGTATAATAGGGAGGGCCGGGGAGCTGTTTTTT	CASSIIGRAGELFF
TRBV13	TRBJ2-4	NA	TGTGCCAGCAGAAGAGGAGGGTCCAAAAACATTCAGTACTTC	CASRRGGSKNIQYF
TRBV4-1	TRBJ2-7	TRBD2	TGCGCCAGCAGCCAGTCGGGGGGTGAGCAGTACTTC	CASSQSGGEQYF
TRBV6-1	TRBJ2-6	TRBD1	TGTGCCAGTGGACAGGGGTCCTCTGGGGCCAACGTCCTGACTTTC	CASGQGSSGANVLTF
TRBV19	TRBJ2-7	TRBD1	TGTGCCAGTGGGCAGGGGGCCGGCTACGAGCAGTACTTC	CASGQGAGYEQYF
TRBV19	TRBJ1-2	TRBD1	TGTGCCAGTAGTACCTCGACAGGGGCCGGCTACACCTTC	CASSTSTGAGYTF
TRBV28	TRBJ1-2	TRBD1	TGTGCCAGCAGAGAGGTAACAGGGGGCGCTTCAACTGGCTACACCTTC	CASREVTGGASTGYTF
TRBV5-4	TRBJ2-1	TRBD2	TGTGCCAGCAGCTTGGGGACTAGCGGTTACAATGAGCAGTTCTTC	CASSLGTSGYNEQFF
TRBV5-4	TRBJ2-5	TRBD2	TGTGCCAGCAGCAAAACTAGCGGGCTACAAGAGACCCAGTACTTC	CASSKTSGLQETQYF
TRBV5-6	TRBJ1-1	NA	TGTGCCAGCAGCTTGGCCGTGGACAGCATGAACACTGAAGCTTTCTTT	CASSLAVDSMNTEAFF
TRBV9	TRBJ1-1	NA	TGTGCCAGCAGCGGGGGCCCAGGGAACACTGAAGCTTTCTTT	CASSGGPGNTEAFF
TRBV28	TRBJ2-7	TRBD1	TGTGCCAGCAACGACAGGGGAGAGCAGTACTTC	CASNDRGEQYF
TRBV10-1	TRBJ2-1	TRBD2	TGCGCCAGCAGTGAACTAGCGGGAGGCCTCTACAATGAGCAGTTCTTC	CASSELAGGLYNEQFF
TRBV5-1	TRBJ2-7	NA	TGCGCCAGCAGCTTGGTCGTCAGGTCCGAGCAGTACTTC	CASSLVVRSEQYF
TRBV1	TRBJ2-7	NA	TGCACCAGCAGCCAAGTTCCCCGGGAGGTTAGCTCCTACGAGCAGTACTTC	CTSSQVPREVSSYEQYF
TRBV9	TRBJ2-2	NA	TGTGCCAGCAGCGACCTATCAGACAGAGGGGAGCTGTTTTTT	CASSDLSDRGELFF
TRBV18	TRBJ2-7	TRBD1	TGTGCCAGCTCACCGTCCACAGGGGTGAACGAGCAGTACTTC	CASSPSTGVNEQYF
TRBV5-1	TRBJ2-5	TRBD2	TGCGCCAGCAGCGCAAATATTCCCGGGACTAGCGGGATCGGGACCCAGTACTTC	CASSANIPGTSGIGTQYF
TRBV6-4	TRBJ1-1	NA	TGTGCCAGCAGTGCCCCGACAGGACACTTT	CASSAPTGHF
TRBV6-1	TRBJ2-7	NA	TGTGCCAGCAGTCGTGGTCTAGAGTACGGCGAGCAGTACTTC	CASSRGLEYGEQYF
TRBV19	TRBJ1-3	NA	TGTGCCAGTAGTCTGGGCAGCCCGTCCTCTGGAAACACCATATATTTT	CASSLGSPSSGNTIYF
TRBV30	TRBJ2-7	TRBD1	TGTGCCTGGAGTGGGACAGGGTTCTACGAGCAGTACTTC	CAWSGTGFYEQYF
TRBV4-3	TRBJ1-1	NA	TGCGCCAGCAGCCAAGATCGGGTAGGCACTGAAGCTTTCTTT	CASSQDRVGTEAFF
TRBV5-4	TRBJ1-2	TRBD1	TGTGCCAGCAGCTTCCCGGGACAGGTGCCATCCTACACCTTC	CASSFPGQVPSYTF
TRBV14	TRBJ1-5	TRBD1	TGTGCCAGCAGTCGGGACAGAAATCAGCCCCAGCATTTT	CASSRDRNQPQHF
TRBV14	TRBJ2-7	NA	TGTGCCAGCGGAGAACAGGGCAAGGGGTACTACGAGCAGTACTTC	CASGEQGKGYYEQYF